Listed below are T cell receptor beta chains from one sample, sequenced in a study of control samples from healthy donors and cancer patients. Some clones are missing from TCRdb's copy, which holds only in-frame ones; the method was immunoSEQ multiplex PCR. The sample includes some 120,000 clones, about 88% seen only once; the top ten take around 1.8%. The sequenced sample consisted of blood. The receptor set was obtained from a man between 18 and 35 years old in good health. The CDR3 runs from the conserved cysteine through the conserved F or W. Fields, in order: CDR3 length, clone size, J gene, V gene, D gene, CDR3 DNA, CDR3 protein. A D gene is named only where the DNA matches it firmly. Some rows mark clone size as missing; the rest say once, few, many or name a class of expanded clone.

13 | . | TRBJ1-1 | TRBV7-3 | . | TGTGCCAGCAGCCCAATGGGGAACACTGAAGCTTTCTTT | CASSPMGNTEAFF
18 | . | TRBJ2-2 | TRBV5-3 | TRBD1 | TGTGCCAGAAGCCCGGACAGGGGGCGAAAGACGTACCGCGGGGAGCTGTTTTTT | CARSPDRGRKTYRGELFF
13 | . | TRBJ1-5 | TRBV29-1 | TRBD1 | TGCAGCGTGTCGACAGGGGTCAATCAGCCCCAGCATTTT | CSVSTGVNQPQHF
15 | once | TRBJ2-2 | TRBV5-1 | . | TGCGCCAGCAGCTTGGATACGGGGGTGAACGGGGAGCTGTTTTTT | CASSLDTGVNGELFF
19 | once | TRBJ2-2 | TRBV3-1/TRBV3-2 | TRBD2 | TGTGCCAGCAGCCAAGATCCGGGACTAGCGGGATTTCTGGCCGGGGAGCTGTTTTTT | CASSQDPGLAGFLAGELFF
12 | . | TRBJ2-5 | TRBV19 | . | TGTGCCAGTAGTATAGTTGGGGGCCTCCGGTACTTC | CASSIVGGLRYF
16 | . | TRBJ2-7 | TRBV7-9 | TRBD2 | TGTGCCAGCAGCAACACCGGGACTAGCGGGTTTTACGAGCAGTACTTC | CASSNTGTSGFYEQYF
14 | . | TRBJ2-5 | TRBV5-4 | . | TGTGCCAGCAGTATCACGGACATACAAGAGACCCAGTACTTC | CASSITDIQETQYF
15 | . | TRBJ2-5 | TRBV28 | . | TGTGCCAGCAGTTTCGGTGGGGACTCACAAGAGACCCAGTACTTC | CASSFGGDSQETQYF
16 | . | TRBJ2-7 | TRBV6-5 | TRBD2 | TGTGCCAGCAGTTACTCCCCTAGCGGGATCCCCTACGAGCAGTACTTC | CASSYSPSGIPYEQYF
16 | . | TRBJ2-2 | TRBV24-1 | TRBD2 | TGTGCCACCAGTGATCCGGGACTAGGTCGCACCGGGGAGCTGTTTTTT | CATSDPGLGRTGELFF
13 | . | TRBJ1-1 | TRBV7-6 | . | TGTGCCAGCGGTACAGCTATGAACACTGAAGCTTTCTTT | CASGTAMNTEAFF
16 | . | TRBJ1-4 | TRBV6-5 | . | TGTGCCAGCAGTTACTCCACCGGGGCTACTAATGAAAAACTGTTTTTT | CASSYSTGATNEKLFF
13 | once | TRBJ2-7 | TRBV24-1 | TRBD1 | TGTGCCACCCGACAGGGGCCGGTCAACGAGCAGTACTTC | CATRQGPVNEQYF
17 | . | TRBJ1-1 | TRBV19 | TRBD1 | TGTGCCAGTAGTATCCGGTTCTTAGGACAGGGGGACACTGAAGCTTTCTTT | CASSIRFLGQGDTEAFF
14 | . | TRBJ1-1 | TRBV28 | . | TGTGCCAGCGGCCTCAGGGAAATGAGAGCTGAAGCTTTCTTT | CASGLREMRAEAFF
11 | . | TRBJ2-1 | TRBV27 | . | TGTGCCAGCAGTTTAGTCGATGAGCAGTTCTTC | CASSLVDEQFF
15 | . | TRBJ2-1 | TRBV27 | . | TGTGCCAGCAGTTCCTCGGACCTCTACAATTCGGAGCAGTTCTTC | CASSSSDLYNSEQFF
14 | . | TRBJ1-3 | TRBV19 | TRBD1 | TGTGCCAGTAACGACAGGGGACCCGGAAACACCATATATTTT | CASNDRGPGNTIYF
12 | . | TRBJ1-1 | TRBV29-1 | TRBD1 | TGCAGCGGGGACAGGGACGGCACTGAAGCTTTCTTT | CSGDRDGTEAFF
16 | . | TRBJ1-4 | TRBV11-2 | TRBD1 | TGTGCCAGCAGCTTAGCGACAGGGATGACTAATGAAAAACTGTTTTTT | CASSLATGMTNEKLFF
15 | . | TRBJ1-1 | TRBV5-5 | . | TGTGCCAGCAGCTTGGTGGGGCAGGTGAACACTGAAGCTTTCTTT | CASSLVGQVNTEAFF
15 | . | TRBJ1-2 | TRBV5-5 | . | TGTGCCAGCAGCGACGGGACATCGACGAACTATGGCTACACCTTC | CASSDGTSTNYGYTF
14 | . | TRBJ2-7 | TRBV3-1/TRBV3-2 | TRBD1 | TGTGCCAGCAGCCATCACAGGGGCCGCTACGAGCAGTACTTC | CASSHHRGRYEQYF
14 | . | TRBJ1-2 | TRBV2 | TRBD1 | TGTGCCAGCATACGGACAGGCAAAGTTGAGGGCTACACCTTC | CASIRTGKVEGYTF
14 | . | TRBJ1-2 | TRBV7-8 | . | TGTGCCAGCAGCTTAGAGGGGATTACGGGTGGCTACACCTTC | CASSLEGITGGYTF
13 | . | TRBJ2-7 | TRBV5-4 | . | TGTGCCAGCGGCAAGGTCAGCCCGTACGAGCAGTACTTC | CASGKVSPYEQYF